This entry is about one T cell receptor beta chain. One entry per CDR3 protein, called by TCRdb with MiXCR from the RT-PCR reads. In the table there are hundreds of thousands of distinct CDR3 sequences, 14% of which are singletons. Germline loops: CDR1 SEHNR, CDR2 FQNEAQ (reference sequence). V lost 5 bases to trimming and J lost 4 bases; unmatched junction nucleotides: 4. The CDR3 length is 13 residues. The sequenced material came from memory CD4+ T cells from blood. The genes are TRBV7-9 and TRBJ2-7, with 8 bases that match TRBD1. The sequence derives from a female donor in good health, serving as a healthy control. Written as DNA, the CDR3 is TGTGCCAGCAGCCAAACAGGGGGTTACGAGCAGTACTTC. It translates to CASSQTGGYEQYF.